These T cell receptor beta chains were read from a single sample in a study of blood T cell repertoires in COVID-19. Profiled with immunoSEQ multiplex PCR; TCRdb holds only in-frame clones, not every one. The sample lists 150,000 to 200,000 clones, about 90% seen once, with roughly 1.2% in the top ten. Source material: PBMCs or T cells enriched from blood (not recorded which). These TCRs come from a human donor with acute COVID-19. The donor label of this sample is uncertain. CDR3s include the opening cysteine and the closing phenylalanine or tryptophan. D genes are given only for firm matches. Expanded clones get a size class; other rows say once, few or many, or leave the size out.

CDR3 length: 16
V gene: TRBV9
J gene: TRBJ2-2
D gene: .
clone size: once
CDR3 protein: CASSVSPGKNTGELFF
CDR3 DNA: TGTGCCAGCAGCGTTTCTCCGGGAAAGAACACCGGGGAGCTGTTTTTT

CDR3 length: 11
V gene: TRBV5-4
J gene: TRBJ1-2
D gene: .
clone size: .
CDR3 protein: CASSSSRGYTF
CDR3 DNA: TGTGCCAGCAGCAGTTCTAGGGGCTACACCTTC

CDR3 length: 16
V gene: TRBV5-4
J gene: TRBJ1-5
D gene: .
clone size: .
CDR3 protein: CASRNLLTVSNQPQHF
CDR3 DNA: TGTGCCAGCAGGAACTTATTGACAGTTAGCAATCAGCCCCAGCATTTT

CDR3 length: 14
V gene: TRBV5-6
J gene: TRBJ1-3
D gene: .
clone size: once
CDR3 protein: CASSLVAIGNTIYF
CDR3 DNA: TGTGCCAGCAGCTTGGTGGCAATCGGAAACACCATATATTTT

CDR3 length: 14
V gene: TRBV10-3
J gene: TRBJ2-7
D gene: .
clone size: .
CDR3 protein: CAIKASGNTYEQYF
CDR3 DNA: TGTGCCATCAAAGCGTCAGGGAATACCTACGAGCAGTACTTC

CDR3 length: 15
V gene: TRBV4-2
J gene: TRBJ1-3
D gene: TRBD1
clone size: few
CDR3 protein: CASSPQGAEGNTIYF
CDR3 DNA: TGTGCCAGCAGCCCTCAGGGGGCGGAAGGAAACACCATATATTTT

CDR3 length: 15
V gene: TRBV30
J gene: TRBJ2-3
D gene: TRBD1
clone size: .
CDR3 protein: CAWSVKGQGADTQYF
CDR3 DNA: TGTGCCTGGAGTGTAAAAGGACAGGGGGCAGATACGCAGTATTTT

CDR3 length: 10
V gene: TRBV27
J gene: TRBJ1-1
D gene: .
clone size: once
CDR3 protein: CASGRGAAFF
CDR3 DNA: TGTGCCAGCGGGAGGGGGGCAGCTTTCTTT

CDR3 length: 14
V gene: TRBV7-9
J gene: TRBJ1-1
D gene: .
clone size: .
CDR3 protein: CASSPTRRDTEAFF
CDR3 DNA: TGTGCCAGCAGCCCTACCCGGAGGGACACTGAAGCTTTCTTT

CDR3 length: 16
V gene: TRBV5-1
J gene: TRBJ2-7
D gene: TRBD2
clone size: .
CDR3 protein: CASSLAPGLKDYEQYF
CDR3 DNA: TGCGCCAGCAGCTTGGCTCCGGGACTAAAAGACTACGAGCAGTACTTC

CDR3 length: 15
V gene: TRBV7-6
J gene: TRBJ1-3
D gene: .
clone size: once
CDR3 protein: CASSLVREAGNTIYF
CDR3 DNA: TGTGCCAGCAGCTTAGTCAGGGAGGCCGGAAACACCATATATTTT

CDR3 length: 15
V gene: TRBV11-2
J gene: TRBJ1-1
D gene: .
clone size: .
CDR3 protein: CASSFGGGMETEAFF
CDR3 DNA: TGTGCCAGCAGCTTTGGCGGCGGGATGGAGACTGAAGCTTTCTTT

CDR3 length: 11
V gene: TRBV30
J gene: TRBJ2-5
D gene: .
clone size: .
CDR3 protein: CAWSLPETQYF
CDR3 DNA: TGTGCCTGGAGTCTACCTGAGACCCAGTACTTC

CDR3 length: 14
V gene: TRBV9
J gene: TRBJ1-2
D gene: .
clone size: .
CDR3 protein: CASSVGQGSYGYTF
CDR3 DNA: TGTGCCAGCAGCGTAGGGCAGGGGAGCTATGGCTACACCTTC

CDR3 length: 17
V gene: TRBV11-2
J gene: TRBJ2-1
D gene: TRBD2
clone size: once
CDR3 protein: CASSSGLAGASFNEQFF
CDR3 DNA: TGTGCCAGCAGCTCGGGACTAGCGGGGGCCAGTTTCAATGAGCAGTTCTTC

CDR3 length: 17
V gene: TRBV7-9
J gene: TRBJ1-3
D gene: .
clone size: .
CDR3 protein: CASSSPPTVRLGNTIYF
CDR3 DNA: TGTGCCAGCAGCTCGCCCCCGACAGTAAGGCTGGGAAACACCATATATTTT

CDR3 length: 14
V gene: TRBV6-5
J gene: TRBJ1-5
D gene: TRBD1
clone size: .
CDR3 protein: CASRVGQRNQPQHF
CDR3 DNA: TGTGCCAGCAGGGTGGGACAGAGGAATCAGCCCCAGCATTTT

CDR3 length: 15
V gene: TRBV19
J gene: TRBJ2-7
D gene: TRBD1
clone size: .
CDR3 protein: CASSAGTGVSYEQYF
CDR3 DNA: TGTGCCAGTAGCGCCGGGACAGGGGTTTCCTACGAGCAGTACTTC

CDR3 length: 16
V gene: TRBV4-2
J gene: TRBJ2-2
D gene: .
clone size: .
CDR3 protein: CASSPLLLGNTGELFF
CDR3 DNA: TGTGCCAGCAGCCCTCTCTTACTAGGGAACACCGGGGAGCTGTTTTTT

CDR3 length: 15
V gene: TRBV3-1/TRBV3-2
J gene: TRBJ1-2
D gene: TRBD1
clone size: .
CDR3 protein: CASSQVEGALSGYTF
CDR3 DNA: TGTGCCAGCAGCCAAGTGGAGGGGGCGCTTTCTGGCTACACCTTC

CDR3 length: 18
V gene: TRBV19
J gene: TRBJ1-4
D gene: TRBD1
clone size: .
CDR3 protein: CASEGPRDRRTTNEKLFF
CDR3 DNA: TGTGCCAGCGAAGGGCCACGGGACAGACGAACAACTAATGAAAAACTGTTTTTT

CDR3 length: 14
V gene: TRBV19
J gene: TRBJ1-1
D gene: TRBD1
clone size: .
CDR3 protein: CASSWTGRNTEAFF
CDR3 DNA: TGTGCCAGTAGTTGGACAGGGCGGAACACTGAAGCTTTCTTT

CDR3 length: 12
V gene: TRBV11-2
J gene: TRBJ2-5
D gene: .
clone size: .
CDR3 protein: CASSSPTSSQYF
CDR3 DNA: TGTGCCAGCAGCTCCCCCACATCTTCCCAGTACTTC

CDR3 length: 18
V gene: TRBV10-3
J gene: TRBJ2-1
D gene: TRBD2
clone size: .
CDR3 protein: CAISEPPGLAGGYNEQFF
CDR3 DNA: TGTGCCATCAGTGAGCCCCCGGGACTAGCGGGGGGCTACAATGAGCAGTTCTTC

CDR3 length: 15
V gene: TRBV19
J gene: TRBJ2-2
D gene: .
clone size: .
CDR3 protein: CASSIERGRDGELFF
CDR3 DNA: TGTGCCAGTAGTATTGAAAGGGGGCGGGACGGGGAGCTGTTTTTT

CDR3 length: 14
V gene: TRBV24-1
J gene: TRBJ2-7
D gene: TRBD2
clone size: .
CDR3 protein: CATVERGADYEQYF
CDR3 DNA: TGTGCCACCGTCGAGCGGGGGGCCGACTACGAGCAGTACTTC

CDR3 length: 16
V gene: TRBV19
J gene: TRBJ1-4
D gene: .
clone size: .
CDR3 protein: CASSIGVDRQDEKLFF
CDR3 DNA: TGTGCCAGTAGTATAGGAGTCGACAGACAAGATGAAAAACTGTTTTTT

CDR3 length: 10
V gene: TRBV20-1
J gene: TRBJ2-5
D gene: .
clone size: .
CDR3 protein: CSARRETQYF
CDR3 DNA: TGCAGTGCTAGGAGGGAGACCCAGTACTTC

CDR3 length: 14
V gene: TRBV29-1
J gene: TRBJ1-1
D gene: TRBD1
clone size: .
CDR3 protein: CSVEEAGQMTEAFF
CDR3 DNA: TGCAGCGTTGAAGAGGCGGGACAGATGACTGAAGCTTTCTTT

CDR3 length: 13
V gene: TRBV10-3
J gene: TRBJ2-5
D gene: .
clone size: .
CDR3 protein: CAISAPTVETQYF
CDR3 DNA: TGTGCCATCAGTGCCCCGACAGTAGAGACCCAGTACTTC

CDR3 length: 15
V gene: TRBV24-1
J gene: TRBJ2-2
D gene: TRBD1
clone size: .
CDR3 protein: CATSEPGQGPGELFF
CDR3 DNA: TGTGCCACCAGCGAACCGGGACAGGGCCCCGGGGAGCTGTTTTTT

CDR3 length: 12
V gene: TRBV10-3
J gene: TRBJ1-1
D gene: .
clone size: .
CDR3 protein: CASRGLNTEAFF
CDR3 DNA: TGTGCCTCACGGGGTCTGAACACTGAAGCTTTCTTT

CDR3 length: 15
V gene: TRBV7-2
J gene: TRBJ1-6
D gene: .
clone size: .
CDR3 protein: CASSFPSSYNSPLHF
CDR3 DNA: TGTGCCAGCAGCTTCCCGAGCTCCTATAATTCACCCCTCCACTTT

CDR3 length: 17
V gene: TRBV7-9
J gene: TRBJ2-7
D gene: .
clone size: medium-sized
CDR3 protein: CASSLSLPTGPTYEQYF
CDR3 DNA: TGTGCCAGCAGCTTATCACTCCCGACAGGACCGACCTACGAGCAGTACTTC

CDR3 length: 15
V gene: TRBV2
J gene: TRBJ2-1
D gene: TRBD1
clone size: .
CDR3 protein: CASRYGDRAYNEQFF
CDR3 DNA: TGTGCCAGCAGGTACGGGGACAGGGCCTACAATGAGCAGTTCTTC

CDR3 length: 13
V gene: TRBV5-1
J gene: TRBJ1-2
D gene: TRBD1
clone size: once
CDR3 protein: CASRARGEEGYTF
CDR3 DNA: TGCGCCAGCCGGGCCAGGGGGGAAGAGGGCTACACCTTC

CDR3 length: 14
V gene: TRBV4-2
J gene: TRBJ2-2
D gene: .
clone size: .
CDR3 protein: CASTRDLWTGELFF
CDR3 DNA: TGTGCCAGCACCAGGGACTTGTGGACCGGGGAGCTGTTTTTT

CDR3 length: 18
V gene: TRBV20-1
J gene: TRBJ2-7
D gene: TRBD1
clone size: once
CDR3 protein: CSASGLYGTGGFPYEQYF
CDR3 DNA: TGCAGTGCTAGTGGTCTGTACGGGACAGGGGGATTTCCCTACGAGCAGTACTTC

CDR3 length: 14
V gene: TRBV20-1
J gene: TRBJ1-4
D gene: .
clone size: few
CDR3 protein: CSASDGREAEKLFF
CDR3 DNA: TGCAGTGCTAGTGACGGACGGGAGGCGGAAAAACTGTTTTTT

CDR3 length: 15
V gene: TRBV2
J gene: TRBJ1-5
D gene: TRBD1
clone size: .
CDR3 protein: CASTLDRGSNQPQHF
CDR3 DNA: TGTGCCAGCACCCTAGACAGGGGGAGCAATCAGCCCCAGCATTTT

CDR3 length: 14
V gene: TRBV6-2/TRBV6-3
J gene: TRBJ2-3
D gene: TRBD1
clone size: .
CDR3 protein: CASSRDRPTDTQYF
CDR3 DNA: TGTGCCAGCAGTCGGGACAGGCCCACAGATACGCAGTATTTT